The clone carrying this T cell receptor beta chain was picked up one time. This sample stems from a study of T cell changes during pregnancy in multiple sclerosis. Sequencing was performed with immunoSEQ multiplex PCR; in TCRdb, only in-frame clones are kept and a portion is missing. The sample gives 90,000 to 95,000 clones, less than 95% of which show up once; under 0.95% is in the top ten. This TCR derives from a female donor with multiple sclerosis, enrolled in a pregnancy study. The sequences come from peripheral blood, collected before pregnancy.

The CDR3 spells CASSLMGGGQETQYF. The CDR3 bases are TGTGCCAGCAGCTTAATGGGGGGTGGGCAAGAGACCCAGTACTTC. The genes are TRBV7-3 and TRBJ2-5, with D tentatively TRBD2 (6 bases). V lost 1 base, J lost 2 bases, and 11 bases lay in between. CDR3 size: 15 residues. Germline CDR1 and CDR2: SGHTA and FQGTGA.